These 15 T cell receptor beta chains share one sample of origin, sequenced in a study of identical twins. Using its own MiXCR run on the 5' RACE reads, TCRdb lists one record per CDR3 protein. This sample has fewer than 550,000 distinct CDR3 sequences, with 13% to 15% found just once. These sequences were also reported in another study, on yellow fever vaccine responses in identical twins.

Sequenced sample: CD4+ T cells sorted from blood. Receptors originate from a young woman in good health.

The V gene is TRBV6-2 or TRBV6-3, the J gene TRBJ2-2; D is uncertain. With 6 bases removed from V and 3 bases from J, the gap between germline ends came to 17 bases. This CDR3 contains 16 residues. The germline gives CDR1 MNHEY, CDR2 SVGEGT. The CDR3 coding sequence is TGTGCCAGCAGCGACCCCAAACTACCATACACCGGGGAGCTGTTTTTT. Protein sequence: CASSDPKLPYTGELFF.

The sample holds one count of this clonotype. The chain joins TRBV19 to TRBJ1-4; TRBD1 might be the D (5 bases). The V and J ends lost 6 bases and 12 bases respectively, with 17 bases between them. In germline, CDR1 is LNHDA, CDR2 SQIVND (reference sequence). This CDR3 spans 13 amino acids. CDR3 nucleotide sequence: TGTGCCAGTAGCGCCGGGACCCTGTATCAACTGTTTTTT. Its translation is CASSAGTLYQLFF.

The table lists this clonotype with a few counts. This chain connects TRBV6-2 or TRBV6-3 to TRBJ2-7, with D perhaps given as TRBD1 or TRBD2 (5 bases each). The length of the CDR3 is 15 residues. Germline V gene data show CDR1 as MNHEY and CDR2 as SVGEGT. V shed 6 bases and J shed 2 bases, with 17 bases lying between them. The CDR3 loop is CASRNQGGGTYEQYF. The CDR3 DNA sequence: TGTGCCAGCAGAAACCAAGGTGGGGGTACCTACGAGCAGTACTTC.

The chain links TRBV12-3 or TRBV12-4 to TRBJ1-1; 12 nucleotides line up with TRBD1. The length of the CDR3 is 16 residues. Trimming removed 4 bases from V and 4 bases from J; junction bases left unmatched: 7. The CDR3 region is CASSSGTGGRGTEAFF. In DNA, the CDR3 is TGTGCCAGCAGTTCCGGGACAGGGGGCCGCGGCACTGAAGCTTTCTTT.

This clonotype came up many times. This chain uses TRBV29-1 with TRBJ2-2; D gene uncertain. The CDR3 is made up of 11 amino acids. CDR1 and CDR2 (germline): SQVTM, ANQGSEA. V lost 4 bases, J lost 5 bases, and 5 bases lay in between. CDR3 amino acids: CSVAETGELFF. The DNA of the CDR3 is TGCAGCGTTGCGGAGACCGGGGAGCTGTTTTTT.

The rearrangement links TRBV12-3 or TRBV12-4 to TRBJ2-1; D unresolved. With 6 bases removed from V and 8 bases from J, the gap between germline ends came to 8 bases. This CDR3 contains 11 residues. Written as DNA, the CDR3 is TGTGCCAGCAGCGTACGGGATGAGCAGTTCTTC. Its translation is CASSVRDEQFF.

The chain carries TRBV20-1 and TRBJ2-3; TRBD2 aligns across 11 bases. The CDR3 totals 16 residues. The germline V gene encodes CDR1 DFQATT and CDR2 SNEGSKA (reference sequence). V was pared by 6 bases and J by 3 bases, with 11 bases of the junction left unmatched. The CDR3 region is CSARGASGRSTDTQYF. CDR3 in DNA: TGCAGTGCCCGGGGAGCTAGCGGGAGGTCGACAGATACGCAGTATTTT.

The chain joins TRBV20-1 to TRBJ2-5, with D hard to call. The germline CDR1 and CDR2 sequences are DFQATT and SNEGSKA (reference sequence). The V gene lost 8 bases and the J gene lost 7 bases, with 20 bases spanning the gap. CDR3 length equals 13 residues. For the CDR3, the DNA is TGCAGTTCAAATGGGTTGGTGGTAGGGACCCAGTACTTC. Residues: CSSNGLVVGTQYF.

This clonotype was recorded at least ten times. The chain carries TRBV27 and TRBJ1-1; no reliable D call. Germline CDR1 reads MNHEY; CDR2 reads SMNVEV (reference sequence). The CDR3 consists of 12 residues. V lost 4 bases to trimming and J lost 5 bases, with 8 bases between them. This chain's CDR3 is CASSSGRTEAFF. CDR3 bases: TGTGCCAGCAGTTCTGGGCGGACTGAAGCTTTCTTT.

This clonotype has just a few counts. In DNA, the CDR3 is TGTGCCATCAGCGAGGCGAAGTCGAGGGGAGACATAGAAGAGACCCAGTACTTC. Its translation is CAISEAKSRGDIEETQYF. This chain joins TRBV10-3 and TRBJ2-5; D is tentatively TRBD1 or TRBD2 (5 bases each). CDR1 ENHRY and CDR2 SYGVKD come from the germline V gene. Trimming removed 6 bases at V and 3 bases at J, with 26 bases between. The CDR3 totals 18 residues.

The J gene is TRBJ2-7, the V gene TRBV10-2; D could derive from TRBD1 or TRBD2 (5 bases each). V was shortened by 2 bases and J by 2 bases, with 10 bases between the two germline ends. This CDR3 contains 14 residues. Germline CDR1 and CDR2: WSHSY and SAAADI. CDR3 nucleotide sequence: TGCGCCAGCAGTGAGACGGGGCTGGCCTACGAGCAGTACTTC. This translates into CASSETGLAYEQYF.

The genes are TRBV7-2 and TRBJ2-2, with 9 nucleotides matching TRBD2. The V segment lost 0 bases and the J segment 7 bases; nucleotides outside the gene matches: 9. Germline V CDR1 and CDR2: SGHTA, FQGNSA. The CDR3 extends over 17 amino acids. The CDR3 sequence: CASSLARGGGAIGELFF. Here the CDR3 DNA reads TGTGCCAGCAGCTTAGCGCGTGGCGGGGGGGCTATCGGGGAGCTGTTTTTT.

The V gene is TRBV27, the J gene TRBJ2-7; 9 nucleotides align to TRBD1. Germline CDR1 is MNHEY and CDR2 is SMNVEV (reference sequence). The CDR3 sequence is 15 residues long. The trim removed 6 bases at V and 3 bases at J, leaving 9 bases unmatched. The chain's CDR3 is CASSLQGARIYEQYF. In nucleotides, the CDR3 is TGTGCCAGCAGCTTACAGGGGGCGCGGATCTACGAGCAGTACTTC.

This clonotype has a handful of counts. The chain uses TRBV20-1 and TRBJ2-2; D is perhaps TRBD1 (5 bases). The germline gives CDR1 DFQATT, CDR2 SNEGSKA (reference sequence). V lost 1 base to trimming and J lost 0 bases, with 9 bases between them. The CDR3 is 15 residues long. The CDR3 DNA sequence: TGCAGTGCTAGAGTGGGGCAGACGAACACCGGGGAGCTGTTTTTT. Protein product: CSARVGQTNTGELFF.

The chain recombines TRBV7-2 with TRBJ1-6; D is ambiguous. Trimming cost V 3 bases and J 7 bases, with 10 bases left between them. The CDR3 has 14 amino acids. Germline V lookup: CDR1 SGHTA, CDR2 FQGNSA. In DNA form, the CDR3 reads TGTGCCAGCAGCTTGCCGGTGATAAATTCACCCCTCCACTTT. As protein: CASSLPVINSPLHF.